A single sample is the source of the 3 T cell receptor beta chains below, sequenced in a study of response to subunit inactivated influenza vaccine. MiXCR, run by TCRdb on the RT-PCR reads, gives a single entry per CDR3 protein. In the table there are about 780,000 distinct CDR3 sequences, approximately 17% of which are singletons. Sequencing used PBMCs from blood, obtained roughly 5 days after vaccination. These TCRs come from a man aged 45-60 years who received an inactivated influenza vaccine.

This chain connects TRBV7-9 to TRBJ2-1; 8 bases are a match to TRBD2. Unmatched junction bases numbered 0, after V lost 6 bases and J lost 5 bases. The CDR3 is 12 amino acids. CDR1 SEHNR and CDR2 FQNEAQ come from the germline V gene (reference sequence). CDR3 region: CASRLADNEQFF. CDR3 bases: TGTGCCAGCAGACTAGCGGACAATGAGCAGTTCTTC.

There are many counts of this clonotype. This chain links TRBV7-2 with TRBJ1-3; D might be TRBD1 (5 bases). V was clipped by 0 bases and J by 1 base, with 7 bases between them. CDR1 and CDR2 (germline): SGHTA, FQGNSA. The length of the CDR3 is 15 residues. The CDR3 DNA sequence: TGTGCCAGCAGCTTAGCGCAGGGTTCTGGAAACACCATATATTTT. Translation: CASSLAQGSGNTIYF.

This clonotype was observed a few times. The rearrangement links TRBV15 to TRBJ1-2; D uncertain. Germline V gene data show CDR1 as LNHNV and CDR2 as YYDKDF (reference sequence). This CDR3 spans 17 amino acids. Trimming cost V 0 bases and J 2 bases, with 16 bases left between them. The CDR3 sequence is CATSRDRATVGNYGYTF. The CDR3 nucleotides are TGTGCCACCAGCAGAGATCGCGCGACGGTAGGCAACTATGGCTACACCTTC. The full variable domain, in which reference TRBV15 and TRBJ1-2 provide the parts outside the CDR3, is DAMVIQNPRYQVTQFGKPVTLSCSQTLNHNVMYWYQQKSSQAPKLLFHYYDKDFNNEADTPDNFQSRRPNTSFCFLDIRSPGLGDTAMYLCATSRDRATVGNYGYTFGSGTRLTVV.